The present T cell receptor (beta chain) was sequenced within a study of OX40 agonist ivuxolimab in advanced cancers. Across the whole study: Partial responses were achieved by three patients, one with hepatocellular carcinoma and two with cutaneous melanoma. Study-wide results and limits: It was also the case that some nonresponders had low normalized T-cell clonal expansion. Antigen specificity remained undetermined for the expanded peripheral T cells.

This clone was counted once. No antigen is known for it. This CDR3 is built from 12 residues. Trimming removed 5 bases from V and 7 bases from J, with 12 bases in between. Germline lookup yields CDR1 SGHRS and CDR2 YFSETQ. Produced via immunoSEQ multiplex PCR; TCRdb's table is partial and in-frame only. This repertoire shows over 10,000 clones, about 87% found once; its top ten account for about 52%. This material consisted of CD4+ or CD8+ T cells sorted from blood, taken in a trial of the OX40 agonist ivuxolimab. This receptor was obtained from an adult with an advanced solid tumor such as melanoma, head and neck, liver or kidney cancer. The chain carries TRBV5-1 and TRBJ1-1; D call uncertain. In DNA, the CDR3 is TGCGCCAGCAGAGAAGGGAGCGGTGAAGCTTTCTTT. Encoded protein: CASREGSGEAFF.